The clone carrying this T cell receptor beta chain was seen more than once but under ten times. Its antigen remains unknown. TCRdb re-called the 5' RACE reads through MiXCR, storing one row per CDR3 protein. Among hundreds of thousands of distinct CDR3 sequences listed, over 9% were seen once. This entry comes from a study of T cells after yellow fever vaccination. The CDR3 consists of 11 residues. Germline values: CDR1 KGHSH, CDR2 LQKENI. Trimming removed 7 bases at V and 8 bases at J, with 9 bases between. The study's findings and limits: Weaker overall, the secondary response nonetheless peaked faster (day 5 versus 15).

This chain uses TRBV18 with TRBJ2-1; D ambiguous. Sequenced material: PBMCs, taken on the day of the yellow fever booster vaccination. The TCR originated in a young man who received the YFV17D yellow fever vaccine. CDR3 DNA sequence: TGTGCCAGCTTGGCCGGAGATGAGCAGTTCTTC. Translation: CASLAGDEQFF.